Presented here are 10 T cell receptor beta chains from one specimen sequenced in a study of blood T cell repertoires in COVID-19. Profiling relied on immunoSEQ multiplex PCR, and the TCRdb table lists in-frame clones only, not all of them. The repertoire includes roughly 500,000 clones, around 87% of them detected once, and about 2% sits in the top ten. The sequenced sample was PBMCs or T cells enriched from blood (not recorded which). These receptors originate from a woman aged 40-49 years who had recovered from COVID-19.

This clone was seen more than once but under ten times. V usage is TRBV7-2 and J usage is TRBJ1-5; possible D gene TRBD1, 5 bases. This CDR3 spans 15 amino acids. V lost 1 base to trimming and J lost 1 base, with 8 bases between them. CDR1 and CDR2 (germline): SGHTA, FQGNSA. CDR3 in DNA: TGTGCCAGCAGCTTAGGACAGTCCAGCAATCAGCCCCAGCATTTT. Encoded protein: CASSLGQSSNQPQHF.

In the case of this clone: The sample holds other DNA sequences that translate to the same CDR3. The rearrangement uses TRBV19 and TRBJ2-5; no reliable D call. The CDR3 sequence is 11 residues long. V lost 5 bases and J 4 bases, leaving 5 bases between the germline ends. In germline, CDR1 is LNHDA, CDR2 SQIVND (reference sequence). The CDR3 reads CASSSGETQYF. The CDR3 nucleotides are TGTGCCAGTAGTTCAGGAGAGACCCAGTACTTC.

The chain links TRBV6-5 to TRBJ2-1, with a possible D match to TRBD2 (6 bases). Germline V gene sequence: CDR1 MNHEY, CDR2 SVGAGI. The CDR3 is 15 residues long. The V end lost 5 bases, the J end lost 11 bases, and 22 bases lay between the germline ends. The CDR3 reads CASSPAGGTGRKQFF. DNA of the CDR3: TGTGCCAGCAGTCCCGCTGGCGGGACGGGAAGGAAGCAGTTCTTC.

J is TRBJ2-1 and V is TRBV11-2, with 11 bases fitting TRBD2. This CDR3 region has 17 residues. The V segment lost 4 bases and the J segment 1 base; nucleotides outside the gene matches: 6. Germline loops: CDR1 SGHAT, CDR2 FQNNGV. CDR3 coding DNA: TGTGCCAGCAGCTCCGACCTAGCGGGAGGTTCCTACAATGAGCAGTTCTTC. Translation gives CASSSDLAGGSYNEQFF.

V is TRBV15 and J is TRBJ1-2; 10 nucleotides agree with TRBD1. With 9 bases clipped from V and 7 bases from J, the junction kept 20 bases outside the gene matches. CDR3 length equals 17 residues. Germline V gives CDR1 LNHNV, CDR2 YYDKDF (reference sequence). The CDR3 coding sequence is TGTGCCACGACGCTCGGACAGGGGGGGAAAGGTATACGTGGCTACACCTTC. The encoded protein is CATTLGQGGKGIRGYTF.

The chain carries TRBV9 and TRBJ2-1; unclear D gene. Germline lookup yields CDR1 SGDLS and CDR2 YYNGEE. With 0 bases removed from V and 8 bases from J, the gap between germline ends came to 12 bases. This CDR3 has 14 amino acids. CDR3 bases: TGTGCCAGCAGCGTAGTGACACAGACGGATGAGCAGTTCTTC. As protein: CASSVVTQTDEQFF.

The genes are TRBV4-3 and TRBJ1-2; 7 nucleotides line up with TRBD1. The CDR3 consists of 17 residues. Trimming at V came to 1 base and at J to 5 bases, leaving 13 bases not matched to a gene. Per germline, CDR1 LGHNA and CDR2 YSLEER. CDR3 nucleotides: TGCGCCAGCAGCCAAGCCTCATTTGGGGACAGCTCTTATGGCTACACCTTC. Residues: CASSQASFGDSSYGYTF.

The chain is built from TRBV10-3 and TRBJ2-7; tentative D call: TRBD1 (5 bases). Germline V lookup: CDR1 ENHRY, CDR2 SYGVKD. The CDR3 is made up of 14 amino acids. Trimming removed 2 bases at V and 12 bases at J, with 20 bases between. The CDR3 nucleotides are TGTGCCATCAGTGAGGGTCAGGGTGTAGCACCCTGGTACTTC. Its protein is CAISEGQGVAPWYF.

Concerning this clone itself: The same CDR3 arises from other DNA sequences in this sample as well. This CDR3 is CASSFRVTEAFF. The CDR3 DNA is TGTGCCAGCAGTTTCAGGGTTACTGAAGCTTTCTTT. This chain uses TRBV12-3 or TRBV12-4 with TRBJ1-1; the D gene is possibly TRBD1 (5 bases). This CDR3 contains 12 residues. Trimming left V 3 bases short and J 5 bases short, with 7 bases between.

The V gene is TRBV21-1, the J gene TRBJ2-2; TRBD2 is taken as the D call from the table, unchecked against the DNA. TRBV21-1 is reported as a pseudogene. This CDR3 is 16 amino acids long. CDR3 nucleotides: TGTGCCAGCAGCCCCGGTGATCAAGAGTTCACGCGGGAGCTGTTTTTT. Its protein is CASSPGDQEFTRELFF.